This TCR beta chain was identified during a study of beta chain features in type 1 diabetes. Reverse transcription of all isolated RNA meant that expressed TCRB transcripts were sequenced. The assay was immunoSEQ multiplex PCR, and TCRdb's table has in-frame clones only and misses some. Among some 45,000 clones, under 65% were seen once, and the ten largest hold approximately 2%. This CDR3 region has 17 residues. Germline CDR1 is KGHSH and CDR2 is LQKENI. V was pared by 4 bases and J by 0 bases, with 8 bases of the junction left unmatched. This clone has only a few counts. Sequencing was done on a sample of Tregs from blood. The origin of this receptor is a young woman in good health. The rearrangement uses TRBV18 and TRBJ2-1; 8 bases agree with TRBD2. CDR3 nucleotides: TGTGCCAGCTCACGTACACCCAGCGGGAGCTCCTACAATGAGCAGTTCTTC. Translating it yields CASSRTPSGSSYNEQFF. The whole variable domain, remainder taken from reference TRBV18 and TRBJ2-1, is NAGVMQNPRHLVRRRGQEARLRCSPMKGHSHVYWYRQLPEEGLKFMVYLQKENIIDESGMPKERFSAEFPKEGPSILRIQQVVRGDSAAYFCASSRTPSGSSYNEQFFGPGTRLTVL.